This T cell receptor beta chain was sequenced during a study of blood T cell repertoires in COVID-19. Across the whole study: The United States, Italy and Spain provided the acute and convalescent COVID-19 samples. The analysed material was cDNA or gDNA that came from T cells, B-cell-depleted T cells, or PBMCs.

V lost 0 bases, J lost 7 bases, and 11 bases lay in between. Germline V lookup: CDR1 SGHRS, CDR2 YFSETQ. The CDR3 length is 15 residues. This clone came up once. Per the authors' pipeline: Estimated nucleated cell counts came from reference gene primer amplification. The repertoire was sequenced with immunoSEQ multiplex PCR; TCRdb's copy has only in-frame clones and lacks some. V and J calls and clone size are as listed in that table; D and trimming were resolved from the DNA. Of about 280,000 clones in the sample, 75% to 90% were seen once. The sequenced material came from peripheral blood. The sequence came from a woman in her sixties or seventies with acute or convalescent COVID-19. J is TRBJ1-6 and V is TRBV5-1; TRBD1 is a possible D gene (5 bases). Written as DNA, the CDR3 is TGCGCCAGCAGCTTGGAACGCAGGGTCAATTCACCCCTCCACTTT. Translation gives CASSLERRVNSPLHF.